The rows below give T cell receptor beta chains drawn from one sample of a study of brain metastases from non-small cell lung cancer. Sequencing was performed with immunoSEQ multiplex PCR; in TCRdb, only in-frame clones are kept and a portion is missing. The sample has about 2,000 clones; around 84% are singletons. Sequenced sample: tumor-adjacent normal tissue. The receptors shown here come from a donor at least 40 years old with non-small cell lung cancer. Both conserved end residues are part of each CDR3. A D gene is named only where the DNA matches it firmly. Size values are once, few and many counts, or a class for expanded clones, and some rows have none.

j_call v_call clone_size d_call cdr3_aa cdr3_nt
TRBJ2-2 TRBV10-3 . TRBD1 CAISVGPGGRTGELFF TGTGCCATCAGTGTAGGGCCAGGGGGCCGGACCGGGGAGCTGTTTTTT
TRBJ2-1 TRBV29-1 . . CSVQLPKAGASDEQFF TGCAGCGTTCAACTCCCAAAGGCGGGGGCTAGCGATGAGCAGTTCTTC
TRBJ1-3 TRBV7-9 . . CASTLVGSRSGNTIYF TGTGCCAGCACCTTAGTAGGGTCTCGCTCTGGAAACACCATATATTTT
TRBJ1-4 TRBV10-2 . TRBD1 CASRQTGGGEKLFF TGCGCCAGCAGACAGACAGGGGGCGGTGAAAAACTGTTTTTT
TRBJ1-2 TRBV2 . TRBD1 CASRLDRGRDYGYTF TGTGCCAGCAGGCTAGACAGGGGGCGCGACTATGGCTACACCTTC
TRBJ1-3 TRBV14 . . CASSRTGLGGNTIYF TGTGCCAGCAGCCGCACGGGGCTGGGAGGAAACACCATATATTTT
TRBJ1-1 TRBV5-5 few . CASSWTPGTEAFF TGTGCCAGCAGCTGGACCCCGGGTACTGAAGCTTTCTTT
TRBJ1-2 TRBV9 . TRBD1 CASSEGVGQGILGYGYTF TGTGCCAGCAGCGAGGGGGTAGGACAGGGAATATTGGGCTATGGCTACACCTTC
TRBJ2-3 TRBV15 . . CATSSYGAENTQYF TGTGCCACCAGCAGTTACGGGGCAGAAAATACGCAGTATTTT
TRBJ1-1 TRBV28 few TRBD1 CASSRQGVGMNTEAFF TGTGCCAGCAGTAGACAGGGGGTCGGGATGAACACTGAAGCTTTCTTT
TRBJ1-2 TRBV7-9 few . CASSFGQDYGYTF TGTGCCAGCAGCTTCGGACAAGACTATGGCTACACCTTC
TRBJ2-1 TRBV12-3/TRBV12-4 . . CASSTPGSKQFF TGTGCCAGCAGTACCCCCGGGAGTAAGCAGTTCTTC
TRBJ1-5 TRBV6-1 . . CASSEDFGRVGEPQHF TGTGCCAGCAGTGAGGACTTCGGGAGGGTGGGTGAGCCCCAGCATTTT
TRBJ1-2 TRBV28 once . CASSLSGLFHYGYTF TGTGCCAGCAGTCTGTCGGGTCTCTTTCACTATGGCTACACCTTC
TRBJ1-1 TRBV7-9 . . CASIEGIMNTEAFF TGTGCCAGCATCGAGGGTATTATGAACACTGAAGCTTTCTTT
TRBJ2-2 TRBV2 few TRBD1 CASSSGTGRVGELFF TGTGCCAGCAGCTCCGGGACAGGGAGAGTCGGGGAGCTGTTTTTT
TRBJ2-4 TRBV29-1 . . CSVTSGADIQYF TGCAGCGTGACCTCAGGGGCAGACATTCAGTACTTC
TRBJ1-6 TRBV3-1/TRBV3-2 . TRBD1 CASSPTGSVSPLHF TGTGCCAGCAGCCCGACAGGGTCGGTATCACCCCTCCACTTT
TRBJ1-2 TRBV7-8 . . CASSLEDSRGGYTF TGTGCCAGCAGCTTAGAGGACTCAAGAGGGGGCTACACCTTC
TRBJ2-7 TRBV6-4 . TRBD2 CASTPREASGEHEQYF TGTGCCAGCACCCCCCGGGAGGCTAGCGGGGAGCACGAGCAGTACTTC
TRBJ2-1 TRBV7-2 . TRBD1 CASSLTGLSYNEQFF TGTGCCAGCAGCTTGACAGGGCTCAGCTACAATGAGCAGTTCTTC
TRBJ2-7 TRBV30 . . CAWSDPAYEQYF TGTGCCTGGAGTGACCCCGCGTACGAGCAGTACTTC
TRBJ2-5 TRBV20-1 . . CSGVHQETQYF TGCAGTGGGGTCCATCAAGAGACCCAGTACTTC
TRBJ1-5 TRBV6-2/TRBV6-3 . . CASSYTGENSPQHF TGTGCCAGCAGTTATACGGGCGAGAACTCGCCCCAGCATTTT
TRBJ1-1 TRBV20-1 once . CSARGTEAFF TGCAGTGCTAGGGGGACTGAAGCTTTCTTT
TRBJ1-2 TRBV6-2/TRBV6-3 once TRBD1 CASSYPGQGAKSSGYTF TGTGCCAGCAGTTACCCGGGACAGGGGGCTAAGAGCTCTGGCTACACCTTC
TRBJ1-2 TRBV3-1/TRBV3-2 . . CASSRAYRVPREGYTF TGTGCCAGCAGCCGAGCCTACCGGGTCCCTAGGGAGGGCTACACCTTC
TRBJ2-1 TRBV11-1 . TRBD2 CASSPGLAGAREQFF TGTGCCAGCAGCCCAGGACTAGCGGGGGCCCGCGAGCAGTTCTTC
TRBJ1-5 TRBV13 . . CASSLRGDSNQPQHF TGTGCCAGCAGCTTAAGGGGTGATAGCAATCAGCCCCAGCATTTT
TRBJ1-2 TRBV29-1 . . CSVAVTGYYTF TGCAGCGTTGCCGTGACAGGCTACTACACCTTC
TRBJ2-1 TRBV4-3 . . CASSQEPSQGNEQFF TGCGCCAGCAGCCAAGAACCCTCCCAGGGAAATGAGCAGTTCTTC
TRBJ1-5 TRBV29-1 . . CSVDPARCQLQHF TGCAGCGTTGACCCTGCGCGGTGCCAGCTCCAGCATTTT
TRBJ2-6 TRBV27 . . CASSYVPISGANVLTF TGTGCCAGCAGTTACGTACCCATCTCTGGGGCCAACGTCCTGACTTTC
TRBJ2-1 TRBV27 . . CASSFWVGNEQFF TGTGCCAGCAGTTTTTGGGTTGGCAATGAGCAGTTCTTC
TRBJ2-1 TRBV6-5 . . CASLFTGRTGDEQFF TGTGCCAGCCTTTTTACGGGACGAACCGGGGATGAGCAGTTCTTC
TRBJ2-1 TRBV9 once TRBD1 CASSPGQSYNEQFF TGTGCCAGCTCACCGGGACAGTCCTACAATGAGCAGTTCTTC
TRBJ1-5 TRBV28 . TRBD1 CASTNDRGWNQPQHF TGTGCCAGCACCAACGACAGGGGGTGGAATCAGCCCCAGCATTTT
TRBJ2-7 TRBV10-2 . . CASSIHPTGNEQYF TGCGCCAGCAGTATACATCCAACAGGTAACGAGCAGTACTTC
TRBJ1-5 TRBV2 . . CASSESGPLGAQHF TGTGCCAGCAGTGAATCAGGACCGTTGGGGGCCCAGCATTTT
TRBJ1-3 TRBV7-9 . . CASGGRGASRNTIYF TGTGCCAGCGGTGGGCGGGGGGCGAGTAGAAACACCATATATTTT
TRBJ1-2 TRBV19 . . CASSIVGGNGYTF TGTGCCAGTAGTATAGTCGGGGGCAATGGCTACACCTTC
TRBJ1-1 TRBV18 . . CASSPSGGGTEAFF TGTGCCAGCTCACCTTCCGGAGGGGGGACTGAAGCTTTCTTT
TRBJ2-1 TRBV4-1 . . CASSQAGTLDEQFF TGCGCCAGCAGCCAGGCCGGGACGTTGGATGAGCAGTTCTTC
TRBJ2-7 TRBV10-2 . . CATVDRSSYEQYF TGCGCCACCGTTGACAGGAGCTCCTACGAGCAGTACTTC
TRBJ2-3 TRBV10-1 . . CASSEGLTDTQYF TGCGCCAGCAGTGAGGGTCTAACAGATACGCAGTATTTT
TRBJ1-1 TRBV7-2 . TRBD1 CASSLMTGGANTEAFF TGTGCCAGCAGCTTAATGACAGGGGGCGCGAACACTGAAGCTTTCTTT
TRBJ2-3 TRBV28 . . CASKEAVFSPDTQYF TGTGCCAGCAAGGAAGCGGTTTTCTCCCCAGATACGCAGTATTTT
TRBJ2-3 TRBV5-1 . TRBD2 CASSLPLSTSGGSTDTQYF TGCGCCAGCAGCTTGCCGCTATCGACTAGCGGGGGTAGCACAGATACGCAGTATTTT